This T cell receptor (beta chain) comes out of a study of cytomegalovirus exposure and HLA in healthy donors. The PCR made use of 60 Vbeta and 13 Jbeta primers. Repertoires were generated with immunoSEQ multiplex PCR, while TCRdb's copy carries only in-frame clones and drops some. The data include approximately 42,000 clones; the top ten clones carry roughly 7.3%. Losses at the gene ends were 1 base for V and 4 bases for J; bases not matched to a gene: 16. The CDR3 is 18 residues long. The germline CDR1 and CDR2 sequences are MNHEY and SMNVEV (reference sequence). The chain uses TRBV27 and TRBJ2-7; TRBD1 aligns across 7 bases. Material for sequencing was PBMCs. The receptor was isolated from a male donor in good health and CMV-seronegative. The chain's CDR3 is CASSLWATGPGSRYEQYF. CDR3 nucleotide sequence: TGTGCCAGCAGTTTATGGGCGACAGGGCCGGGATCAAGATACGAGCAGTACTTC.